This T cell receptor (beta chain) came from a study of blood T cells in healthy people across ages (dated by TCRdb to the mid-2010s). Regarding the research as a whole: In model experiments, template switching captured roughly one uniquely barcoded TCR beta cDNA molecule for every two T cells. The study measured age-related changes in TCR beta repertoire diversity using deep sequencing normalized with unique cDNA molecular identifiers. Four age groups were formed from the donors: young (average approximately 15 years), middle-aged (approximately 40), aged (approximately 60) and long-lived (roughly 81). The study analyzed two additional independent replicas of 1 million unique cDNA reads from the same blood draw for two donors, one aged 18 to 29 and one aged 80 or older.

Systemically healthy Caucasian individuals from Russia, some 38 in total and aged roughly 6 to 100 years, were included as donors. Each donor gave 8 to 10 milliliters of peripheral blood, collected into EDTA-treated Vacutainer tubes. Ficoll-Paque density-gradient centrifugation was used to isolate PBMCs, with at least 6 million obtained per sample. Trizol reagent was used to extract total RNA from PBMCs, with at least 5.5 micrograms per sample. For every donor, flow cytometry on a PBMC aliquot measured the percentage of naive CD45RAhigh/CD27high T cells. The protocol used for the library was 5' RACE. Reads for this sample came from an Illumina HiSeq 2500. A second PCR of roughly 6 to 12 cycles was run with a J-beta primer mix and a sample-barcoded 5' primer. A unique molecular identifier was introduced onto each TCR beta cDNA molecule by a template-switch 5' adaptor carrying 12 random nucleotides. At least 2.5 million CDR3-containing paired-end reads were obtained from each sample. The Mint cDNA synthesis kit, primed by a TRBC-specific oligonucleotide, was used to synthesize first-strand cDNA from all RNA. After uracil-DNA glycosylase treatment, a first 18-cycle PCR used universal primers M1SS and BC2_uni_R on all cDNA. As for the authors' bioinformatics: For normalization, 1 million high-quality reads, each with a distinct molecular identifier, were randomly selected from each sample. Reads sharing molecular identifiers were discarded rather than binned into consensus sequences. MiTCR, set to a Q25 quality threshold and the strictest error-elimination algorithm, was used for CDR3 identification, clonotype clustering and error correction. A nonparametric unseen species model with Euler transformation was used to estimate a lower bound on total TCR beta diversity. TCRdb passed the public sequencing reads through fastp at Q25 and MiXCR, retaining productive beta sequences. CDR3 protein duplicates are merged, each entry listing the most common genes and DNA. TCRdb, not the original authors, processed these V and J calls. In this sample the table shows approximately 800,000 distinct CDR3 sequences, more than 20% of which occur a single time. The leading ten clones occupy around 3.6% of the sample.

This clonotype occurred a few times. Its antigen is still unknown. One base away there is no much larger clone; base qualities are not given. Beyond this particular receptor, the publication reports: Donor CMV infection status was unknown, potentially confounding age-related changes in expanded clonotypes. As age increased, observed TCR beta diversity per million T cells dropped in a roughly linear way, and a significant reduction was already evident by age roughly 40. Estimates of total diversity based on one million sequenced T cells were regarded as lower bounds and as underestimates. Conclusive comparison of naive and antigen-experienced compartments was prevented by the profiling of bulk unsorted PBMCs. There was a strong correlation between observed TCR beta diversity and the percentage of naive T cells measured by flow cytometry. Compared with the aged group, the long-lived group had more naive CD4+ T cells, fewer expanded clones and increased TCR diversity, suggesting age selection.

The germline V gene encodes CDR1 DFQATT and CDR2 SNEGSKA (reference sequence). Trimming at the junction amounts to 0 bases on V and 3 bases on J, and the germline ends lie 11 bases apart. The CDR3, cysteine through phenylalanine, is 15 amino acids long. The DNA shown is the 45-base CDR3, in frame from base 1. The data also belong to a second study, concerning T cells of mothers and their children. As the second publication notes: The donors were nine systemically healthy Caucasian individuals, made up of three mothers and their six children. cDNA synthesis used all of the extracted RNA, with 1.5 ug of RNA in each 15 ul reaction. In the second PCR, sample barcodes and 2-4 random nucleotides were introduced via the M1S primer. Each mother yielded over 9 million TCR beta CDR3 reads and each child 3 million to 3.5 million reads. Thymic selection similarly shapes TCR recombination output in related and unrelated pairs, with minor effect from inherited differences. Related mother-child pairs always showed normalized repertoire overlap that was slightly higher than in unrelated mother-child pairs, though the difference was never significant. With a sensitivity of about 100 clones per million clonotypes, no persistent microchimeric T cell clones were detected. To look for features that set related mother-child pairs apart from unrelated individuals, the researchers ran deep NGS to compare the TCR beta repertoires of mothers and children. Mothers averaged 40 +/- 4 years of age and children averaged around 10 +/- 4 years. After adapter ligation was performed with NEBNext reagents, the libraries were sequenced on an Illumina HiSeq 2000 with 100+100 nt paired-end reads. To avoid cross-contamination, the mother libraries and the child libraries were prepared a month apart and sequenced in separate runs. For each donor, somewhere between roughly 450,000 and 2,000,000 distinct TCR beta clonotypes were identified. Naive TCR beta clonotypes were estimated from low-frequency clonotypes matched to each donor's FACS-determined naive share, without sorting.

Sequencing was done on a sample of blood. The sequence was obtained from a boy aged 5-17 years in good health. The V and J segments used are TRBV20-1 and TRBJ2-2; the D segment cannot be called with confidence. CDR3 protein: CSARDPATYTGELFF. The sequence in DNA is TGCAGTGCTAGAGATCCCGCGACCTACACCGGGGAGCTGTTTTTT.